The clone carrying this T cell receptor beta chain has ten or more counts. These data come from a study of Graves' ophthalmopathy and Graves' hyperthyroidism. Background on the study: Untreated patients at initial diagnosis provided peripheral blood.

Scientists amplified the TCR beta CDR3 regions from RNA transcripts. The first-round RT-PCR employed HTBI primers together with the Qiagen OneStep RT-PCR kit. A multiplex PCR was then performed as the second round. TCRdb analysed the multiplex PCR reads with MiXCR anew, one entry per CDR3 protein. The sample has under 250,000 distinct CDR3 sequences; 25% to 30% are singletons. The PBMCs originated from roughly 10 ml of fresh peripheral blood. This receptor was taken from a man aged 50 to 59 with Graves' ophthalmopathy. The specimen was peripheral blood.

CDR3 coding DNA: TGTGCCAGCAGCCTCGACCTGCGGGGTGGGGAAGAGACCCAGTACTTC. Its translation: CASSLDLRGGEETQYF. The rearrangement uses TRBV3-1 and TRBJ2-5, with a weak D call TRBD2 (6 bases). This CDR3 contains 16 residues. The germline gives CDR1 LGHDT, CDR2 YNNKEL (reference sequence). The V and J ends lost 4 bases and 3 bases respectively, with 18 bases between them.